This TCR beta chain comes out of a study of T cell changes during pregnancy in multiple sclerosis. Germline V lookup: CDR1 MDHEN, CDR2 SYDVKM. V dropped 7 bases and J dropped 0 bases, with 18 bases sitting between them. This CDR3 has 16 residues. Repertoires were generated with immunoSEQ multiplex PCR, while TCRdb's copy carries only in-frame clones and drops some. The profile shows over 45,000 clones, roughly 89% of them singletons. The chain combines TRBV28 with TRBJ1-1; D not resolved. The material sequenced was peripheral blood, taken in the first trimester of pregnancy. The clonotype originates from a female donor with multiple sclerosis, enrolled in a pregnancy study. CDR3 nucleotides: TGTGCCAGCACCTCTCCCGGCAGGAACGTGAACACTGAAGCTTTCTTT. Protein: CASTSPGRNVNTEAFF.